Following are 26 T cell receptor beta chains from one sample sequenced in a study of chemoradiotherapy in HPV16-positive cancers. Repertoires were generated with immunoSEQ multiplex PCR, while TCRdb's copy carries only in-frame clones and drops some. The sample holds some 5,100 clones, approximately 93% seen once. The sequenced sample was blood, obtained from a patient who underwent chemoradiotherapy. Receptor source: a human donor with HPV-associated anogenital cancer.

As regards this clone: The junction departs from the called germline gene at one end, perhaps through a read error. The chain joins TRBV7-7 to TRBJ2-5; TRBD1 matches at 8 bases. The germline gives CDR1 SSHAT, CDR2 FNYEAQ (reference sequence). CDR3 length equals 14 residues. The CDR3 sequence: CASSSRGLQETQYF. Written as DNA, the CDR3 is TGTGCTAGCAGCTCCAGGGGGCTCCAAGAGACCCAGTACTTC.

V usage is TRBV7-9 and J usage is TRBJ2-7; D may be TRBD1 or TRBD2 (5 bases each). Trimming removed 5 bases from V and 5 bases from J, with 16 bases in between. This CDR3 region has 14 residues. Germline values: CDR1 SEHNR, CDR2 FQNEAQ (reference sequence). As DNA, the CDR3 is TGTGCCAGCAGCCATGAGGGGACCGTCGACGAGCAGTACTTC. Its protein product is CASSHEGTVDEQYF.

V and J are TRBV6-6 and TRBJ2-7; no clear D gene. Germline V lookup: CDR1 MNHNY, CDR2 SVGAGI (reference sequence). V shed 2 bases and J shed 3 bases, with 14 bases lying between them. The CDR3 is 15 amino acids. CDR3 region: CASSYTVVSSYEQYF. DNA of the CDR3: TGTGCCAGCAGTTACACGGTTGTCTCCAGCTACGAGCAGTACTTC.

The chain couples TRBV7-2 to TRBJ2-2; TRBD2 aligns across 7 bases. V lost 3 bases to trimming and J lost 4 bases; unmatched junction nucleotides: 5. The length of the CDR3 is 15 residues. In germline, CDR1 is SGHTA, CDR2 FQGNSA. CDR3 DNA sequence: TGTGCCAGCAGCTTCGGACTAGTGGGCACCGGGGAGCTGTTTTTT. Translation: CASSFGLVGTGELFF.

This clone was observed once. J is TRBJ1-1 and V is TRBV19; possible D gene TRBD1, 5 bases. This CDR3 has 13 residues. Trimming shortened V by 4 bases and J by 7 bases, and 13 bases separated the two germline ends. CDR1 LNHDA and CDR2 SQIVND come from the germline V gene (reference sequence). The CDR3 DNA reads TGTGCCAGTAGTACCCGACAGAGCCTTGAAGCTTTCTTT. It codes for CASSTRQSLEAFF.

This chain uses TRBV7-2 with TRBJ2-7; D is unclear. CDR1 SGHTA and CDR2 FQGNSA come from the germline V gene. The CDR3 spans 13 residues. Trimming removed 5 bases from V and 5 bases from J, with 13 bases in between. CDR3 sequence (DNA): TGTGCCAGCAGCCCCCCTGCGAGTGACGAGCAGTACTTC. This codes for CASSPPASDEQYF.

CDR3 loop: CASRPTGGNYGYTF. CDR3 coding DNA: TGTGCCAGCAGACCGACAGGAGGCAACTATGGCTACACCTTC. The chain carries TRBV28 and TRBJ1-2, with D possibly being TRBD1 (6 bases). The CDR3 totals 14 residues. Germline values: CDR1 MDHEN, CDR2 SYDVKM. The germline V and J ends were trimmed by 6 bases and 2 bases, with 13 bases remaining between them.

This clone was recorded only once. V and J are TRBV6-5 and TRBJ1-1; D remains ambiguous. Trimming pared 0 bases from V and 8 bases from J, leaving 7 bases between. This CDR3 contains 12 residues. The germline V gene encodes CDR1 MNHEY and CDR2 SVGAGI. The CDR3 DNA reads as TGTGCCAGCAGTTACTCGCCGGGGGAAGCTTTCTTT. It codes for CASSYSPGEAFF.

This chain uses TRBV6-1 with TRBJ1-1, with 9 positions matching TRBD1. The CDR3 is 15 amino acids. Trimming removed 7 bases from V and 1 base from J; junction bases left unmatched: 7. Germline values: CDR1 MNHNS, CDR2 SASEGT. The DNA for the CDR3 is TGTGCCAGCACCACAGGGGGCGCCGGGAACACTGAAGCTTTCTTT. Amino acids: CASTTGGAGNTEAFF.

The chain couples TRBV28 to TRBJ1-5; no firm D call. V lost 5 bases and J 6 bases, leaving 23 bases between the germline ends. Germline-derived CDR1 and CDR2 are MDHEN and SYDVKM. This CDR3 comprises 17 residues. CDR3 protein: CASSPPRLAAGGQPQHF. The CDR3 nucleotides read TGTGCCAGCAGTCCCCCTCGTCTCGCTGCTGGTGGTCAGCCCCAGCATTTT.

This chain connects TRBV11-2 to TRBJ2-2; unclear D gene. V gave up 1 base and J gave up 1 base, with 7 bases separating them. Germline CDR1 reads SGHAT; CDR2 reads FQNNGV. The CDR3 spans 15 residues. The CDR3 here is CASSLVFMNTGELFF. DNA of the CDR3: TGTGCCAGCAGCTTAGTGTTTATGAACACCGGGGAGCTGTTTTTT.

The V call is TRBV19, the J call TRBJ2-3; D not certain. The V end lost 2 bases, the J end lost 0 bases, and 6 bases lay between the germline ends. Germline CDR1 and CDR2: LNHDA and SQIVND (reference sequence). The CDR3 is 14 amino acids. CDR3 region: CASSISPSTDTQYF. The CDR3 nucleotides read TGTGCCAGTAGTATAAGTCCAAGCACAGATACGCAGTATTTT.

This clone was counted a few times. The CDR3: CASSSTTGNTIYF. CDR3 DNA sequence: TGTGCCAGCAGCTCCACAACAGGAAACACCATATATTTT. This chain joins TRBV5-4 and TRBJ1-3; D gene ambiguous. This CDR3 comprises 13 residues. The V gene lost 3 bases and the J gene lost 4 bases, with 8 bases spanning the gap. Germline V lookup: CDR1 SGHNT, CDR2 YYREEE (reference sequence).

The gene calls are TRBV6-1 and TRBJ1-1, with 9 bases lining up with TRBD1. J was trimmed by 1 base and V by 6 bases; bases with no gene match: 3. CDR3 length: 14 residues. Germline assignment: CDR1 MNHNS and CDR2 SASEGT. CDR3 nucleotide sequence: TGTGCCAGCAGAGACAGGGGGACGAACACTGAAGCTTTCTTT. Amino acid sequence: CASRDRGTNTEAFF.

This clone was seen a single time. The chain joins TRBV28 to TRBJ2-7; the match to TRBD1 covers 7 bases. With V trimmed by 7 bases and J by 7 bases, 19 bases remained unmatched. The germline CDR1 and CDR2 sequences are MDHEN and SYDVKM. CDR3 length equals 16 residues. This chain's CDR3 is CASIPRGAGGRGEQYF. In DNA, the CDR3 is TGTGCCAGCATCCCCCGAGGAGCAGGGGGACGGGGAGAGCAGTACTTC.

This clone was counted a single time. The chain's CDR3 is CASSLGTARANYGYTF. In nucleotides, the CDR3 is TGTGCCAGCAGCTTGGGGACAGCACGAGCTAACTATGGCTACACCTTC. The chain is built from TRBV5-6 and TRBJ1-2; perhaps TRBD1 as D (6 bases). The CDR3 is made up of 16 amino acids. From germline, CDR1 is SGHDT and CDR2 YYEEEE. The V and J ends lost 0 bases and 0 bases respectively, with 12 bases between them.

The chain has TRBV7-9 and TRBJ1-2; D is uncertain. The CDR3 runs to 11 residues. Germline V gene data show CDR1 as SEHNR and CDR2 as FQNEAQ (reference sequence). V lost 4 bases and J lost 8, with 8 bases in between. The CDR3 loop is CASSSPGGYTF. The DNA of the CDR3 is TGTGCCAGCAGCTCCCCGGGGGGCTACACCTTC.

V is TRBV28 and J is TRBJ2-7; 14 positions match TRBD2. This CDR3 is 14 amino acids long. Germline V gives CDR1 MDHEN, CDR2 SYDVKM. V lost 5 bases to trimming and J lost 12 bases; unmatched junction nucleotides: 9. The CDR3 protein is CASSPPGLAGAWYF. The CDR3 DNA sequence: TGTGCCAGCAGTCCACCGGGACTAGCGGGAGCTTGGTACTTC.

This chain joins TRBV7-9 and TRBJ1-5; TRBD1 might be the D (5 bases). CDR3 length equals 15 residues. The V gene's germline CDR1 is SEHNR and CDR2 FQNEAQ (reference sequence). Trimming removed 5 bases from V and 7 bases from J, with 18 bases in between. CDR3 residues: CASSPGGQGGQPQHF. The CDR3 nucleotides are TGTGCCAGCAGCCCAGGCGGGCAGGGAGGGCAGCCCCAGCATTTT.

J is TRBJ2-1 and V is TRBV18; TRBD2 matches at 8 bases. Germline V gene data show CDR1 as KGHSH and CDR2 as LQKENI. This CDR3 spans 14 amino acids. V dropped 3 bases and J dropped 7; count of bases not matched to a gene: 5. The CDR3 region is CASSPGLGSNEQFF. DNA of the CDR3: TGTGCCAGCTCACCGGGACTAGGCTCTAATGAGCAGTTCTTC.

J is TRBJ2-1 and V is TRBV5-4, with D perhaps matching TRBD2 (6 bases). V was cut by 4 bases and J by 2 bases, with 13 bases left in between. Germline values: CDR1 SGHNT, CDR2 YYREEE (reference sequence). CDR3 length equals 15 residues. This CDR3 is CASSPEGRPYNEQFF. The CDR3 nucleotides read TGTGCCAGCAGCCCGGAGGGGCGGCCCTACAATGAGCAGTTCTTC.

The chain couples TRBV11-2 to TRBJ2-7; D unresolved. CDR3 length: 12 amino acids. The germline V and J ends were trimmed by 4 bases and 8 bases, with 12 bases remaining between them. The germline gives CDR1 SGHAT, CDR2 FQNNGV. Here the CDR3 reads CASSYSLTKQYF. The CDR3 bases are TGTGCCAGCAGCTACTCCCTTACGAAGCAGTACTTC.

CDR3 sequence reads: CASITGGRPYEQYF. DNA for the CDR3: TGTGCCAGCATCACTGGTGGTCGTCCCTACGAGCAGTACTTC. This rearrangement joins TRBV28 to TRBJ2-7; D gene unclear. Germline V CDR1 and CDR2: MDHEN, SYDVKM. This CDR3 has 14 residues. The V and J ends lost 7 bases and 2 bases respectively, with 15 bases between them.

The gene calls are TRBV7-9 and TRBJ1-1, with D tentatively TRBD1 (6 bases). Trimming cost V 5 bases and J 4 bases, with 11 bases left between them. The CDR3 totals 13 residues. CDR1 and CDR2 (germline): SEHNR, FQNEAQ (reference sequence). Written as DNA, the CDR3 is TGTGCCAGCAGCCACAGGGAGGGCACTGAAGCTTTCTTT. Protein sequence: CASSHREGTEAFF. Full variable domain (remainder filled in from reference TRBV7-9 and TRBJ1-1): DTGVSQNPRHKITKRGQNVTFRCDPISEHNRLYWYRQTLGQGPEFLTYFQNEAQLEKSRLLSDRFSAERPKGSFSTLEIQRTEQGDSAMYLCASSHREGTEAFFGQGTRLTVV.

This clone was seen only once. This rearrangement joins TRBV29-1 to TRBJ2-3; 8 nucleotides match TRBD2. J was trimmed by 3 bases and V by 4 bases; bases with no gene match: 6. Germline V gene lookup returns CDR1 SQVTM and CDR2 ANQGSEA. This CDR3 is 14 amino acids long. The CDR3 loop reads CSVGAAGETDTQYF. The CDR3 coding sequence is TGCAGCGTTGGGGCAGCGGGGGAAACAGATACGCAGTATTTT.

CDR3 region: CASTGPSTDTQYF. The CDR3 DNA reads TGTGCCAGCACCGGACCAAGCACAGATACGCAGTATTTT. This rearrangement joins TRBV7-3 to TRBJ2-3; D uncertain. CDR3 length: 13 amino acids. CDR1 and CDR2 (germline): SGHTA, FQGTGA. V was cut by 7 bases and J by 0 bases, with 8 bases left in between.